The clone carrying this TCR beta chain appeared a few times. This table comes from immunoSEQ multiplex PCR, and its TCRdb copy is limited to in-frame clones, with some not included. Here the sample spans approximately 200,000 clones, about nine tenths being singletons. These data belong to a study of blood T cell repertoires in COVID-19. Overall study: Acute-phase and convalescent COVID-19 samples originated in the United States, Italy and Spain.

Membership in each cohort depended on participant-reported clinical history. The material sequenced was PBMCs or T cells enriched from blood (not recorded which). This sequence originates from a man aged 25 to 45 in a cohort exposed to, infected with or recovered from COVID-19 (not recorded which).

The CDR3 DNA reads TGTGCCAGCAGCGTAGGGGACAGGGCTGGGGATCAGCCCCAGCATTTT. It specifies CASSVGDRAGDQPQHF. The chain joins TRBV9 to TRBJ1-5; 9 bases are a match to TRBD1. Germline V gives CDR1 SGDLS, CDR2 YYNGEE. J gave up 5 bases and V 0 bases, and 6 bases lay outside the gene matches. The CDR3 sequence is 16 residues long.